The T cell receptor (beta chain) described here comes from a study of blood T cell repertoires in COVID-19 (dated by TCRdb to 2020 to 2021). Broadly, across the study: The collaborator samples originated in the United States, Italy and Spain and spanned the acute and convalescent phases of COVID-19. The samples were drawn from the first 160 participants of the ongoing ImmuneRACE study and from 950 to 1,500 subjects provided by 6 global collaborators. The sample metadata nearly always contained a de-identified subject ID, COVID-19 status, age in years and sex. The prospective study material was composed of cDNA or gDNA derived from T cells, B-cell-depleted T cells, or PBMCs. The repertoires were made available in a free public database intended to serve as a resource for research on the immune response to SARS-CoV-2. Subjects who had been exposed to COVID-19, were actively infected with it, or had recovered from it provided the deeply sampled blood TCRbeta repertoires that made up the dataset. Where available, HLA class I and class II types were taken from metadata supplied by the sample provider and were not determined by assay-based typing.

CDR1 and CDR2, looked up from the germline V gene, are SGDLS and YYNGEE. V drops 4 bases and J drops 1 base, leaving 12 bases in between. From the cysteine through the phenylalanine, the CDR3 covers 15 amino acids. Here the CDR3 DNA is all that survives: 45 bases in frame from base 1. Each collaborating institution followed its own protocols to collect whole blood in K2EDTA tubes. Collaborator samples were shipped for TCRbeta analysis as frozen whole blood, isolated PBMCs, or DNA extracted from either sample type. As to this clone: Its recognized antigen is unknown. No per-base quality is available; no much larger clone lies one base away.

TCRbeta CDR3 regions were amplified from genomic DNA by means of the immunoSEQ Assay, a bias-controlled multiplex PCR. The study's processing was this. The number of nucleated cells in each sample was estimated by amplification of reference gene primers within the assay. To quantify the absolute abundance of each unique TCRbeta CDR3 rearrangement, sequence reads were collapsed and filtered. For each sample, productive Simpson clonality was calculated by taking the square root of Simpson's diversity index across productive rearrangements. Sourced from immuneACCESS, this table was stored by TCRdb with only in-frame sequences that have V and J called. A share of the clones is absent; for the studies checked, an unresolved V gene accounts for under half, and the remainder has no known explanation. V and J calls and clone size come straight from that table; D and trimming were deduced from the DNA. A total of 68,000 or so clones appear in this sample, over 65% of them only once. The ten most abundant clones make up under 30% of the sample.

Study-wide conclusions, independent of this receptor: How much clinical and demographic metadata was included differed by source and by participant, and the metadata was provided uncurated.

This TCR came from a human donor in a cohort sampled during active COVID-19. This chain is built from TRBV9 and TRBJ2-1; the D region possibly corresponds to TRBD2 (5 bases align). Sequences were obtained from peripheral blood. The DNA sequence follows: TGTGCCAGCAGCATGAGCGGCGGGTCCTACAATGAGCAGTTCTTC. Its protein product is CASSMSGGSYNEQFF.